This T cell receptor beta chain was found in a study of blood T cell repertoires in COVID-19 (dated by TCRdb to the early 2020s). Notes on the research overall: The collaborator samples originated in the United States, Italy and Spain and spanned the acute and convalescent phases of COVID-19. The prospective study material was composed of cDNA or gDNA derived from T cells, B-cell-depleted T cells, or PBMCs. Deeply sampled blood TCRbeta repertoires from subjects exposed to, actively infected with, or recovered from COVID-19 were included in the dataset. The repertoires were released in a freely available public database meant as a resource for research on the immune response to SARS-CoV-2. Samples were obtained from the ongoing ImmuneRACE study (first 160 participants) and from about 1,300 subjects provided by 6 global collaborators. Sample metadata almost always included a de-identified subject ID, COVID-19 status, age in years and sex. Where available, HLA class I and class II types were obtained from metadata supplied by the sample provider rather than from assay-based typing. Here is what the overall study found, with its caveats: Clinical and demographic metadata were provided uncurated, with the amount varying by source and participant.

The immunoSEQ Assay, a bias-controlled multiplex PCR, was used to amplify TCRbeta CDR3 regions from genomic DNA. On the authors' methods: The number of nucleated cells in each sample was estimated from the amplification of reference gene primers within the assay. To quantify the absolute abundance of each unique TCRbeta CDR3 rearrangement, sequence reads were collapsed and filtered. For each sample, productive Simpson clonality was calculated as the square root of Simpson's diversity index across productive rearrangements. Not all clones reach the TCRdb copy of this immuneACCESS table, which keeps in-frame sequences only. Checked studies attribute under half of the gap to unresolved V genes and leave the rest unexplained. V, J and clone size are taken as reported in that table, and D and trimming were inferred from the DNA itself. The sample table lists tens of thousands of clones, about four fifths of them with a count of one. Roughly 71% of the sample is held by the ten biggest clonotypes.

Collaborating institutions collected whole blood in K2EDTA tubes following their own protocols. For TCRbeta analysis, collaborator samples were shipped as frozen whole blood, as isolated PBMCs, or as DNA extracted from either sample type. Note on this clone: Which antigen it targets is not known. No base quality information exists; no much larger clone differs at one position.

The CDR3, cysteine through phenylalanine, is 16 amino acids long. The DNA shown is the 48-base CDR3, in frame from base 1. CDR1 LNHDA and CDR2 SQIVND were looked up in the germline V gene (reference sequence). V is cut back by 5 bases and J by 7 bases, with 11 bases in the junction unmatched. This sequence was found in a man aged 70-80 years with acute or convalescent COVID-19. The sample was peripheral blood. This sequence uses TRBV19 and TRBJ1-6; 7 of the junction bases match TRBD1. The encoded CDR3 is CASSYALTGWNSPLHF. The bases are TGTGCCAGTAGTTACGCCTTGACAGGGTGGAATTCACCCCTCCACTTT.